Sequencing of this T cell receptor beta chain was carried out in a study of cytomegalovirus exposure and HLA in healthy donors. This clone was counted a few times. Antigen: not known. 60 Vbeta and 13 Jbeta primers were used in PCR. Clones were sequenced by immunoSEQ multiplex PCR, and TCRdb holds only the in-frame ones, with some missing. This sample carries 120,000 to 150,000 clones, about four fifths of them seen once, and the ten largest clones take 4% to 5%. Study results and caveats: Earlier analysis looked at TCR beta V segments, and most were productive about 90% or about 30% of the time.

This CDR3 has 17 residues. The germline V gene has CDR1 LGHNA and CDR2 YSLEER. After removal of 0 bases from V and 1 base from J, the junction contained 6 bases not matched to a gene. Sequenced input: PBMCs. The clonotype originates from a man between 35 and 55 years old in good health and CMV-seropositive. The chain joins TRBV4-3 to TRBJ1-3; 7 nucleotides align to TRBD1. CDR3 loop: CASSQDSNRGSGNTIYF. The CDR3 DNA sequence: TGCGCCAGCAGCCAAGATTCGAACAGGGGATCTGGAAACACCATATATTTT.